The entry that follows covers one T cell receptor (beta chain) sequence. The data were obtained in a study of blood T cell repertoires in COVID-19. Across the study: Material from acute and convalescent COVID-19 was sourced from the United States, Italy and Spain. PBMCs, B-cell-depleted T cells, or T cells provided the cDNA or gDNA that made up the material.

The Seattle patients joined while their infection was active and were tracked longitudinally afterward. In the authors' methods: Estimates of nucleated cell counts were drawn from the amplification of reference gene primers. Clones were read by immunoSEQ multiplex PCR, and TCRdb kept only the in-frame ones, dropping some. V and J calls and clone size are given by that table; D and trimming were obtained from the DNA. The sample lists about 92,000 clones, 87% occurring once. Germline loops: CDR1 ENHRY, CDR2 SYGVKD. V dropped 2 bases and J dropped 0; count of bases not matched to a gene: 7. CDR3 size: 17 residues.

The sequence was collected from a woman between 55 and 75 years old with COVID-19, enrolled during active disease. The sample consisted of peripheral blood. V is TRBV10-3 and J is TRBJ2-3; 8 bases match TRBD2. The CDR3 nucleotides are TGTGCCATCAGTGAGGGACGCGGGGGGACTAGCACAGATACGCAGTATTTT. Translation gives CAISEGRGGTSTDTQYF.